Below are 30 T cell receptor beta chains sequenced from a single sample in a study of T cells after yellow fever vaccination. TCRdb redid the calling of the 5' RACE reads with MiXCR, one entry per CDR3 protein. In the table there are hundreds of thousands of distinct CDR3 sequences, approximately 13% of which are singletons. This material consisted of PBMCs, taken on the day of the yellow fever booster vaccination. The receptor source for this set is a man aged 25 to 45 who received the YFV17D yellow fever vaccine.

This clonotype was detected a few times. The genes are TRBV5-6 and TRBJ2-1; 14 nucleotides align to TRBD2. The V gene end was trimmed by 5 bases and the J gene end by 2 bases; junction bases not matched to a gene: 9. The CDR3 is 18 residues long. The germline gives CDR1 SGHDT, CDR2 YYEEEE. The CDR3 nucleotides read TGTGCCAGCAGTTATAGGACTAGCGGGAGGTTACCCTACAATGAGCAGTTCTTC. Translated, it gives CASSYRTSGRLPYNEQFF.

The chain links TRBV10-2 to TRBJ1-2; TRBD1 matches 10 bases. Germline assignment: CDR1 WSHSY and CDR2 SAAADI. V was pared by 8 bases and J by 4 bases, with 4 bases of the junction left unmatched. This CDR3 is built from 13 residues. The CDR3, as DNA: TGCGCCAGCGGGACAGGGGCCATCTATGGCTACACCTTC. Translated, it gives CASGTGAIYGYTF.

This clonotype showed up just a few times. J is TRBJ2-7 and V is TRBV18; D unclear. The germline V gene has CDR1 KGHSH and CDR2 LQKENI. The CDR3 contains 15 residues. V gave up 0 bases and J gave up 0 bases, with 9 bases separating them. CDR3 in amino acids: CASSPPAEVSYEQYF. CDR3 bases: TGTGCCAGCTCACCACCCGCAGAAGTCTCCTACGAGCAGTACTTC.

This clonotype was seen more than once but under ten times. This chain links TRBV7-2 with TRBJ2-1; maybe TRBD1 (6 bases). CDR3 length: 15 residues. The V gene lost 3 bases and the J gene lost 1 base, with 10 bases spanning the gap. Germline values: CDR1 SGHTA, CDR2 FQGNSA. DNA for the CDR3: TGTGCCAGCAGCTTCGACAGGATATCCTACAATGAGCAGTTCTTC. Its translation is CASSFDRISYNEQFF.

The chain uses TRBV28 and TRBJ2-3; possible D gene TRBD2, 5 bases. The CDR3 totals 14 residues. Trimming stripped 4 bases from V and 5 bases from J, with 13 bases between. Germline CDR1 and CDR2: MDHEN and SYDVKM. CDR3 amino acids: CASSYREMIDTQYF. The CDR3 nucleotides read TGTGCCAGCAGTTATAGGGAGATGATAGATACGCAGTATTTT.

The gene calls are TRBV19 and TRBJ1-2, with TRBD1 matching 9 bases. From germline, CDR1 is LNHDA and CDR2 SQIVND (reference sequence). The CDR3 sequence is 14 residues long. V was pared by 6 bases and J by 2 bases, with 4 bases of the junction left unmatched. The CDR3, as DNA: TGTGCCAGTAGCACAGGGGGCGCGAACTATGGCTACACCTTC. It specifies CASSTGGANYGYTF.

This clonotype was seen at least ten times. This chain uses TRBV7-6 with TRBJ2-1; D gene unclear. The V end was cut by 2 bases, the J end by 4 bases, with 3 bases between. Germline values: CDR1 SGHVS, CDR2 FNYEAQ. CDR3 length: 12 residues. CDR3 region: CASSLYYNEQFF. The CDR3 DNA reads TGTGCCAGCAGCTTATATTACAATGAGCAGTTCTTC.

This clonotype has just a few counts. The J gene is TRBJ2-6, the V gene TRBV11-1; no reliable D call. Germline V gene data show CDR1 as SGHAT and CDR2 as FQDESV (reference sequence). This CDR3 region has 18 residues. Trimming left V 6 bases short and J 0 bases short, with 18 bases between. The CDR3 bases are TGTGCCAGCAGGACCCTAAGGGCGGATTCCTCTGGGGCCAACGTCCTGACTTTC. Translating gives CASRTLRADSSGANVLTF.

This clonotype has a count of ten or more. The chain links TRBV20-1 to TRBJ2-1; TRBD2 matches 12 bases. The germline CDR1 and CDR2 sequences are DFQATT and SNEGSKA (reference sequence). CDR3 length: 14 amino acids. With V trimmed by 2 bases and J by 9 bases, 5 bases remained unmatched. CDR3 coding DNA: TGCAGTGCTAGAAGACTAGCGGGAGTGGTTGAGCAGTTCTTC. Translated: CSARRLAGVVEQFF.

The sample holds a few counts of this clonotype. The chain links TRBV12-5 to TRBJ2-3; possible D gene TRBD1, 6 bases. Trimming took 6 bases from V and 2 from J, leaving 12 bases between them. From germline, CDR1 is LGHNT and CDR2 FRNRAP. The CDR3 contains 14 residues. The CDR3 DNA reads TGTGCTAGTGGACAGGGCGCGTTCACAGATACGCAGTATTTT. This sequence encodes CASGQGAFTDTQYF.

V gene TRBV11-2 combines with J gene TRBJ2-3, with 7 nucleotides matching TRBD2. Losses at the gene ends were 2 bases for V and 0 bases for J; bases not matched to a gene: 11. Germline V gene lookup returns CDR1 SGHAT and CDR2 FQNNGV. CDR3 size: 18 residues. The CDR3 coding sequence is TGTGCCAGCAGCTTAAGGGGAGCGGGGATGGCTAGCACAGATACGCAGTATTTT. This encodes CASSLRGAGMASTDTQYF.

The rearrangement joins TRBV6-9 to TRBJ2-1; D call uncertain. Germline CDR1 reads MNHGY; CDR2 reads SVAAGI. The V end lost 8 bases, the J end lost 8 bases, and 16 bases lay between the germline ends. This CDR3 comprises 13 residues. For the CDR3, the DNA is TGTGCCAGCTCCAATCAGGTAGACCATGAGCAGTTCTTC. Its protein product is CASSNQVDHEQFF.

This sequence joins TRBV6-1 and TRBJ2-5; D may be TRBD2 (5 bases). Germline V CDR1 and CDR2: MNHNS, SASEGT. The CDR3 runs to 13 residues. Trimming shortened V by 4 bases and J by 4 bases, and 10 bases separated the two germline ends. CDR3 in DNA: TGTGCCAGCAGTGGGGAGATTCGAGAGACCCAGTACTTC. Translating it yields CASSGEIRETQYF.

This clonotype was seen a few times. The rearrangement joins TRBV15 to TRBJ1-2, with unresolved D. V lost 6 bases to trimming and J lost 6 bases, with 14 bases between them. The length of the CDR3 is 13 residues. Germline V CDR1 and CDR2: LNHNV, YYDKDF (reference sequence). The CDR3 loop is CATRPVGKNGYTF. Written as DNA, the CDR3 is TGTGCCACCAGGCCCGTGGGGAAGAATGGCTACACCTTC.

The genes are TRBV10-3 and TRBJ2-7; D gene unclear. Trimming left V 4 bases short and J 3 bases short, with 13 bases between. This CDR3 region has 14 residues. Germline lookup yields CDR1 ENHRY and CDR2 SYGVKD. This CDR3 is CAISGTLNNYEQYF. For the CDR3, the DNA is TGTGCCATCAGTGGGACCCTTAATAACTACGAGCAGTACTTC.

This clonotype was counted only a few times. The chain is built from TRBV9 and TRBJ1-5, with D tentatively TRBD1 (5 bases). CDR1 is SGDLS, CDR2 YYNGEE, per germline. V was shortened by 4 bases and J by 5 bases, with 16 bases between the two germline ends. CDR3 length: 15 amino acids. The CDR3 sequence: CASSLDGGTHQPQHF. CDR3 DNA sequence: TGTGCCAGCAGCCTGGACGGGGGTACACATCAGCCCCAGCATTTT.

This clonotype occurred a few times. This rearrangement joins TRBV12-3 or TRBV12-4 to TRBJ2-1, with D tentatively TRBD2 (6 bases). V was cut by 5 bases and J by 0 bases, with 11 bases left in between. The CDR3 totals 15 residues. The CDR3 DNA reads as TGTGCCAGCAGTAATAGCGGAGCCTCCTACAATGAGCAGTTCTTC. Translated: CASSNSGASYNEQFF.

The rearrangement uses TRBV12-3 or TRBV12-4 and TRBJ1-4, with D uncertain. Trimming cost V 6 bases and J 6 bases, with 17 bases left between them. CDR3 size: 15 residues. For the CDR3, the DNA is TGTGCCAGCAGAAACGACGCTGTCTTGGATGAAAAACTGTTTTTT. As protein: CASRNDAVLDEKLFF.

The rearrangement uses TRBV4-2 and TRBJ2-1; D gene unclear. The germline V gene encodes CDR1 LGHNA and CDR2 YNFKEQ. Deletions cut 0 bases from V and 15 bases from J, with 12 bases between. The length of the CDR3 is 12 residues. The CDR3 is CASSQEGYRTFF. As DNA, the CDR3 is TGTGCCAGCAGCCAAGAAGGCTACCGTACGTTCTTC.

Many counts were recorded for this clonotype. This rearrangement joins TRBV5-1 to TRBJ2-5, with D perhaps matching TRBD2 (5 bases). This CDR3 contains 14 residues. Germline CDR1 and CDR2: SGHRS and YFSETQ. V gave up 0 bases and J gave up 5 bases, with 11 bases separating them. CDR3 in DNA: TGCGCCAGCAGCTTGGGACACCGAGGGGAGACCCAGTACTTC. Its protein product is CASSLGHRGETQYF.

The J gene is TRBJ2-7, the V gene TRBV20-1; D gene unclear. The CDR3 loop spans 11 amino acids. Trimming left V 7 bases short and J 0 bases short, with 7 bases between. Germline CDR1 and CDR2: DFQATT and SNEGSKA (reference sequence). CDR3 in amino acids: CSGSSSYEQYF. CDR3 coding DNA: TGCAGTGGCTCAAGCTCCTACGAGCAGTACTTC.

The V and J genes are TRBV3-1 and TRBJ1-1, with D possibly matching TRBD1 (6 bases). The CDR3 is 14 amino acids. Germline-derived CDR1 and CDR2 are LGHDT and YNNKEL (reference sequence). The V and J ends lost 0 bases and 3 bases respectively, with 8 bases between them. In nucleotides, the CDR3 is TGTGCCAGCAGCCAAGATTGGACAGACACTGAAGCTTTCTTT. Translating gives CASSQDWTDTEAFF.

This chain links TRBV9 with TRBJ2-5, with 11 bases fitting TRBD2. Unmatched junction bases numbered 10, after V lost 4 bases and J lost 2 bases. CDR3 length: 17 residues. CDR1 and CDR2 from the germline V gene are SGDLS and YYNGEE. The CDR3 here is CASSFGRGLAVQETQYF. The DNA of the CDR3 is TGTGCCAGCAGCTTTGGACGGGGACTAGCGGTACAAGAGACCCAGTACTTC.

A few counts support this clonotype. CDR3: CASSLVNSLAKNIQYF. CDR3 nucleotides: TGTGCCAGCAGCTTAGTGAACAGCCTAGCCAAAAACATTCAGTACTTC. The chain has TRBV11-2 and TRBJ2-4; no clear D. V was clipped by 1 base and J by 0 bases, with 10 bases between them. The CDR3 runs to 16 residues. Germline CDR1 SGHAT, CDR2 FQNNGV.

This clonotype was found a few times. The chain is built from TRBV5-5 and TRBJ2-5; D is perhaps TRBD2 (5 bases). Germline CDR1 is SGHKS and CDR2 is YYEKEE (reference sequence). The CDR3 consists of 14 residues. Trimming took 4 bases from V and 4 from J, leaving 14 bases between them. The DNA of the CDR3 is TGTGCCAGCAGCGGGTCACGGGGTGGAGAGACCCAGTACTTC. Translation gives CASSGSRGGETQYF.

This clonotype was detected a few times. The chain uses TRBV9 and TRBJ2-2; D gene uncertain. The germline CDR1 and CDR2 sequences are SGDLS and YYNGEE. The length of the CDR3 is 18 residues. V lost 0 bases and J 5 bases, leaving 20 bases between the germline ends. The CDR3 region has the DNA TGTGCCAGCAGCGTAGCTCTCACTAATCCCCTGGGGACCGGGGAGCTGTTTTTT. Its translation is CASSVALTNPLGTGELFF.

This clonotype has only a few counts. The CDR3 sequence: CSARRSGGPSTDTQYF. Here the CDR3 DNA reads TGCAGTGCTAGGAGATCGGGCGGACCTAGCACAGATACGCAGTATTTT. The gene calls are TRBV20-1 and TRBJ2-3; D unclear. This CDR3 is 16 amino acids long. V was cut by 3 bases and J by 0 bases, with 16 bases left in between. Germline V gene sequence: CDR1 DFQATT, CDR2 SNEGSKA (reference sequence).

This clonotype was observed a handful of times. The DNA for the CDR3 is TGTGCCAGCAGCTTAGGGCTAGCGGGAAACGGGGTTAACGCCGGGGAGCTGTTTTTT. It translates to CASSLGLAGNGVNAGELFF. The rearrangement links TRBV7-2 to TRBJ2-2, with 9 bases aligning to TRBD2. The CDR3 is made up of 19 amino acids. Germline assignment: CDR1 SGHTA and CDR2 FQGNSA. Unmatched junction bases numbered 15, after V lost 1 base and J lost 6 bases. Drawing the rest from reference TRBV7-2 and TRBJ2-2, the complete variable domain is GAGVSQSPSNKVTEKGKDVELRCDPISGHTALYWYRQSLGQGLEFLIYFQGNSAPDKSGLPSDRFSAERTGGSVSTLTIQRTQQEDSAVYLCASSLGLAGNGVNAGELFFGEGSRLTVL.

This clonotype was recorded many times. This chain connects TRBV7-2 to TRBJ2-7; D is uncertain. CDR1 and CDR2 from the germline V gene are SGHTA and FQGNSA. The CDR3 is 13 residues long. V lost 3 bases and J 3 bases, leaving 9 bases between the germline ends. CDR3 sequence reads: CASSFSGDYEQYF. In DNA, the CDR3 is TGTGCCAGCAGCTTTAGTGGGGACTACGAGCAGTACTTC.

The chain carries TRBV7-6 and TRBJ2-1, with 7 bases that match TRBD1. The junction had 3 bases not matched to a gene; V was cut back by 1 base and J by 0 bases. The CDR3 covers 16 residues. Germline CDR1 SGHVS, CDR2 FNYEAQ. In nucleotides, the CDR3 is TGTGCCAGCAGCTTAGGCACAGGGGCCTCCTACAATGAGCAGTTCTTC. Translated, it gives CASSLGTGASYNEQFF.